Listed below are T cell receptor beta chains from one sample, sequenced in a study of long-term antiretroviral therapy in people with HIV. Only in-frame clones appear in the TCRdb table, and some are missing; sequencing was by immunoSEQ multiplex PCR. Here the sample spans roughly 39,000 clones, about 86% being singletons. Sequencing used unsorted PBMCs, obtained just before starting antiretroviral therapy. Receptor source: a woman younger than 30 with HIV. CDR3s include the opening cysteine and the closing phenylalanine or tryptophan.

TRBJ2-5 TRBV19 CASSKGQGRETQYF
TRBJ1-2 TRBV11-2 CASSLVPRDYGYTF
TRBJ1-5 TRBV4-3 CASSLQLSHQPQHF
TRBJ2-1 TRBV7-3 CASSLNGGGVYNEQFF
TRBJ1-1 TRBV13 CASSPREQEAFF
TRBJ2-1 TRBV25-1 CASTVVGGGYNEQFF
TRBJ2-1 TRBV4-3 CASSQESPVSGRNEQFF
TRBJ2-5 TRBV11-2 CASSPNRGSGETQYF
TRBJ2-2 TRBV5-6 CASSLPDGTGELFF
TRBJ2-2 TRBV11-2 CASSTRQKRNTGELFF
TRBJ1-5 TRBV6-1 CASSQKRGSQPQHF
TRBJ2-6 TRBV5-6 CASSLDSSGANVLTF
TRBJ1-2 TRBV7-9 CASSPSGTPNYGYTF
TRBJ2-7 TRBV4-3 CASSQQRTTGPYEQYF
TRBJ1-5 TRBV28 CASSIFRQTENQPQHF
TRBJ2-7 TRBV7-9 CASSLGGEEVGYEQYF
TRBJ2-2 TRBV28 CASSSTRADTGELFF
TRBJ1-4 TRBV27 CASSPTPYANEKLFF
TRBJ2-3 TRBV5-4 CASSMETSTDTQYF
TRBJ1-5 TRBV27 CASSLTTGGSNQPQHF
TRBJ1-1 TRBV5-4 CASSPFRNTEAFF
TRBJ2-7 TRBV9 CASSPQGGSAGGYEQYF
TRBJ2-1 TRBV13 CASSTRDRSLDEQFF
TRBJ2-3 TRBV14 CASSPVGPNTQYF
TRBJ2-5 TRBV29-1 CSVDPQGRWETQYF
TRBJ2-7 TRBV7-9 CASSLNTGPYEQYF
TRBJ2-3 TRBV5-1 CASSLELAGRDTQYF
TRBJ2-7 TRBV2 CASGSGTSGLRFPYEQYF
TRBJ2-3 TRBV4-3 CASSRRAGEADTQYF
TRBJ2-2 TRBV7-3 CASSFRTGGNTGELFF
TRBJ2-1 TRBV10-3 CAISESSYNEQFF
TRBJ2-7 TRBV6-5 CASSYGTSSYEQYF
TRBJ2-7 TRBV19 CATTLPPSSGSCYEQYF
TRBJ2-7 TRBV19 CASSSTGRGDYEQYF
TRBJ1-2 TRBV7-9 CASSLVGGQGNYGYTF
TRBJ2-7 TRBV7-6 CASSLGGDHSYEQYF
TRBJ2-1 TRBV7-8 CASSLYVAGSSYNEQFF
TRBJ2-7 TRBV28 CAGETSGTYEQYF
TRBJ1-2 TRBV2 CASSEWVRTGGYGYTF
TRBJ2-7 TRBV19 CASSSPRTSGRVNEQYF
TRBJ1-2 TRBV19 CASTKSDSSNYGYTF
TRBJ2-1 TRBV12-5 CASSNGRRYNEQFF
TRBJ1-1 TRBV13 CASSFGRALGEAFF
TRBJ2-7 TRBV18 CASSQGWTGNNYEQYF
TRBJ1-1 TRBV6-4 CASSDRSPSVFEAFF
TRBJ1-6 TRBV11-2 CASSFSGQGLNSPLHF
TRBJ2-6 TRBV7-3 CASSLAGANVLTF
TRBJ2-7 TRBV7-2 CASSLWTGGSYEQYF
TRBJ2-1 TRBV5-4 CASSSPGRGGSQFF
TRBJ2-1 TRBV7-9 CASSLVRGYNEQFF
TRBJ2-7 TRBV19 CASSLTASYEQYF